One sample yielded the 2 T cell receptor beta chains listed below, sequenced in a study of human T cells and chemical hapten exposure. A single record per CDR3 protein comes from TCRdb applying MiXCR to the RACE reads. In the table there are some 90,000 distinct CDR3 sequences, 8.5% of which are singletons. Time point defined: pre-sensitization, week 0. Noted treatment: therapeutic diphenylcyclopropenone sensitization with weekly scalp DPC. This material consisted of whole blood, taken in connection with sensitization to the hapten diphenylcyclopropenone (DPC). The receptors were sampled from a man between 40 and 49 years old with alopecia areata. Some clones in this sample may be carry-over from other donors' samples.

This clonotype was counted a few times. The CDR3 nucleotides read TGTGCCAGCAGCTTAAACAGGGGCCACACAGATACGCAGTATTTT. Encoded protein: CASSLNRGHTDTQYF. This sequence joins TRBV7-2 and TRBJ2-3, with TRBD1 matching over 7 bases. Germline CDR1 and CDR2: SGHTA and FQGNSA. This CDR3 contains 15 residues. J gave up 2 bases and V 2 bases, and 4 bases lay outside the gene matches.

This CDR3 reads CASSSPPGQGSNEQFF. In DNA form, the CDR3 reads TGTGCCAGTAGTTCCCCCCCGGGACAGGGCAGCAATGAGCAGTTCTTC. The chain carries TRBV19 and TRBJ2-1, with 9 bases fitting TRBD1. The J segment lost 6 bases and the V segment lost 5 bases, leaving 11 bases of the junction unmatched. The CDR3 has 16 residues. Germline V gene sequence: CDR1 LNHDA, CDR2 SQIVND (reference sequence). The full variable domain, rest sourced from reference TRBV19 and TRBJ2-1, is DGGITQSPKYLFRKEGQNVTLSCEQNLNHDAMYWYRQDPGQGLRLIYYSQIVNDFQKGDIAEGYSVSREKKESFPLTVTSAQKNPTAFYLCASSSPPGQGSNEQFFGPGTRLTVL.